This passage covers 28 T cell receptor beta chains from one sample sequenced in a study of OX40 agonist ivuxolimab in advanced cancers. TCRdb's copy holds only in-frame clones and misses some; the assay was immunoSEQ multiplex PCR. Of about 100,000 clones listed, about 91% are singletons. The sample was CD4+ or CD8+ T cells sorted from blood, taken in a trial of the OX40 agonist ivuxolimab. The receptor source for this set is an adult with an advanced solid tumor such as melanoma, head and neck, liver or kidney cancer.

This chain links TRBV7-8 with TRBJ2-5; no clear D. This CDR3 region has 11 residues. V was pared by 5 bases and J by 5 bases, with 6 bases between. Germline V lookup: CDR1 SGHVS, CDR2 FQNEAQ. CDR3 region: CASSPYETQYF. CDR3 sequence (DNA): TGTGCCAGCAGCCCGTACGAGACCCAGTACTTC.

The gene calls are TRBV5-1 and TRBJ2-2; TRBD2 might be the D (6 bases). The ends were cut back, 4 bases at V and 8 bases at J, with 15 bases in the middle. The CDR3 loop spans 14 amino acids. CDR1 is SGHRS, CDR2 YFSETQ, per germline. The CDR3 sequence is CASSLEGIYGELFF. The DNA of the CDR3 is TGCGCCAGCAGCCTGGAGGGCATCTATGGGGAGCTGTTTTTT.

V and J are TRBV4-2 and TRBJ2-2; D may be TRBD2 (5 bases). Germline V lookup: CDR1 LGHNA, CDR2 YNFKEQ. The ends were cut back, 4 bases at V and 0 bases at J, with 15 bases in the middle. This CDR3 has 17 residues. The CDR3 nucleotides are TGTGCCAGCAGCCCTAGGACTCGCTCCCCGAACACCGGGGAGCTGTTTTTT. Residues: CASSPRTRSPNTGELFF.

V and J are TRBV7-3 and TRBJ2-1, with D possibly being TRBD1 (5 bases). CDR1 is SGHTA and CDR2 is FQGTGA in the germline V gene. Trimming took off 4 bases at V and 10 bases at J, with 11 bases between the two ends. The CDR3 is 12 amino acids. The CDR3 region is CASSSQGQEQFF. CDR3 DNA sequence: TGTGCCAGCAGCTCCCAAGGACAAGAGCAGTTCTTC.

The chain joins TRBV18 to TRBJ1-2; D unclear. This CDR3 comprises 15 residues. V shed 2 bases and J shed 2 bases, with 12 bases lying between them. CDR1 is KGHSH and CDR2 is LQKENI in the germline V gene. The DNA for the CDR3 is TGTGCCAGCTCACCAAGGCCCGTAACCAACTATGGCTACACCTTC. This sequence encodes CASSPRPVTNYGYTF.

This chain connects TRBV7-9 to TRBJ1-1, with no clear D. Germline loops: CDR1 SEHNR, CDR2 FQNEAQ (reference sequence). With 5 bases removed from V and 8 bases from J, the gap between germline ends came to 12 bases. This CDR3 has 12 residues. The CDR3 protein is CASSPGRIEAFF. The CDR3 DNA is TGTGCCAGCAGCCCAGGACGAATAGAAGCTTTCTTT.

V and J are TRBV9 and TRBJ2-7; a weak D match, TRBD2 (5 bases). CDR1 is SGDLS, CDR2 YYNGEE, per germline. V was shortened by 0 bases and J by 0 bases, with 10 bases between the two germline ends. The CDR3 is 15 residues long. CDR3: CASSVAPGLSYEQYF. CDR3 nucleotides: TGTGCCAGCAGCGTAGCTCCCGGACTCTCCTACGAGCAGTACTTC.

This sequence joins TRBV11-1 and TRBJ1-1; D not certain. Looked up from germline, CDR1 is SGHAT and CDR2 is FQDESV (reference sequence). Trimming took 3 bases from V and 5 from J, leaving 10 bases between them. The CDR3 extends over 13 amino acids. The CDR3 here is CASSFRFSTEAFF. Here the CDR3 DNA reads TGTGCCAGCAGCTTTCGTTTTAGTACTGAAGCTTTCTTT.

The CDR3 protein is CAISSIADAGANVLTF. The CDR3 nucleotides are TGTGCCATCAGTAGTATTGCGGATGCTGGGGCCAACGTCCTGACTTTC. V is TRBV10-3 and J is TRBJ2-6, with no clear D. Per germline, CDR1 ENHRY and CDR2 SYGVKD. Trimming removed 5 bases from V and 2 bases from J, with 13 bases in between. The CDR3 runs 16 residues.

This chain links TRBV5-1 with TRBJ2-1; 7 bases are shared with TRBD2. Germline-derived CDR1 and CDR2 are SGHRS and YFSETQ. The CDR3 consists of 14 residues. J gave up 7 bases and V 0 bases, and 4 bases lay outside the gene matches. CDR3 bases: TGCGCCAGCAGCTTGGTGGGACTACTGAATGAGCAGTTCTTC. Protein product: CASSLVGLLNEQFF. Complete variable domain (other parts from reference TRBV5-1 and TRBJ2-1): KAGVTQTPRYLIKTRGQQVTLSCSPISGHRSVSWYQQTPGQGLQFLFEYFSETQRNKGNFPGRFSGRQFSNSRSEMNVSTLELGDSALYLCASSLVGLLNEQFFGPGTRLTVL.

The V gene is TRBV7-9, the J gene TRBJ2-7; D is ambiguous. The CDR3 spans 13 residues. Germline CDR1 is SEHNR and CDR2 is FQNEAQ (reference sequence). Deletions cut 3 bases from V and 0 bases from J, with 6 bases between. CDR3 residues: CASSLTNSYEQYF. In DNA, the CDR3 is TGTGCCAGCAGCTTGACCAACTCCTACGAGCAGTACTTC.

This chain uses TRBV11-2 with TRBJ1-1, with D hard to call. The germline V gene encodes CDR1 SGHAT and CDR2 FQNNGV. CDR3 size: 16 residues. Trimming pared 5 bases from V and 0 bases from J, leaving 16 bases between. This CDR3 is CASSAQHGRLNTEAFF. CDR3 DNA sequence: TGTGCCAGCAGCGCCCAGCACGGGCGGTTGAACACTGAAGCTTTCTTT.

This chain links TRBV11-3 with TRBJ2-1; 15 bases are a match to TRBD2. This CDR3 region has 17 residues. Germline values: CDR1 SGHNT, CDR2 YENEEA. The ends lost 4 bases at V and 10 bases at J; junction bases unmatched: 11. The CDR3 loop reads CASSYPGTSGRRAEQFF. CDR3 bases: TGTGCCAGCAGCTACCCCGGGACTAGCGGGAGGAGGGCGGAGCAGTTCTTC.

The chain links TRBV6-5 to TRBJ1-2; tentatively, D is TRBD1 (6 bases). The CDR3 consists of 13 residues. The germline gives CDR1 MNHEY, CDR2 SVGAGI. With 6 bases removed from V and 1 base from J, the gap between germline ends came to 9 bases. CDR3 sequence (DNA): TGTGCCAGCAGGGACAGAAATAACTATGGCTACACCTTC. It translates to CASRDRNNYGYTF.

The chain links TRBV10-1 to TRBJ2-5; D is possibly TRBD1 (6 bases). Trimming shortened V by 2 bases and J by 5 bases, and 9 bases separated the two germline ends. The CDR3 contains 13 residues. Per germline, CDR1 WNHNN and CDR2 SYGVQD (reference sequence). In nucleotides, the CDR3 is TGCGCCAGCAGTGAGACAGGGCGGGAGACCCAGTACTTC. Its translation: CASSETGRETQYF.

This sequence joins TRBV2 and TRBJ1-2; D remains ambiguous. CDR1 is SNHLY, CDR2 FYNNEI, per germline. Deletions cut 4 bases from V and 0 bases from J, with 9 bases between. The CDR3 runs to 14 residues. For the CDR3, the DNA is TGTGCCAGCAGTGGCCCAGCTCCTAACTATGGCTACACCTTC. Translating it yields CASSGPAPNYGYTF.

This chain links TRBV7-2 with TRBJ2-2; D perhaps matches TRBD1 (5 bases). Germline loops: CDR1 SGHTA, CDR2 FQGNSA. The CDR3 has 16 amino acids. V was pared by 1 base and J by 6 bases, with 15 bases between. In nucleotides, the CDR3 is TGTGCCAGCAGCTTAGGCCCTAGGGGCCCTGCCGGGGAGCTGTTTTTT. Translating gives CASSLGPRGPAGELFF.

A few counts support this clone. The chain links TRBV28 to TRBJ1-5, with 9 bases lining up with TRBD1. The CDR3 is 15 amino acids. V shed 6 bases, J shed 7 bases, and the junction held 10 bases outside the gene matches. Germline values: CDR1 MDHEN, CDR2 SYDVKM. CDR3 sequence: CASRPARTGEQPQHF. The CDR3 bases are TGTGCCAGCAGACCCGCTAGGACAGGGGAACAGCCCCAGCATTTT.

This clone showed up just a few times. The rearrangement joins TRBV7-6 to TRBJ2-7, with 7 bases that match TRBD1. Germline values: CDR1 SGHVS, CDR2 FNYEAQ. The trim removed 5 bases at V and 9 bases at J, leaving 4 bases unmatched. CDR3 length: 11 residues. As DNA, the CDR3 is TGTGCCAGCAGCCCAGGGGGAGTGCAGTACTTC. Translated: CASSPGGVQYF.

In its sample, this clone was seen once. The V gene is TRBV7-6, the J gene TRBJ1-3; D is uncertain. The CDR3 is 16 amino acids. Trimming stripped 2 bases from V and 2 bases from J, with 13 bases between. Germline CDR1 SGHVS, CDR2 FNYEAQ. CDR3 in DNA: TGTGCCAGCAGCTTAACACCCCCTGCGGCTGGAAACACCATATATTTT. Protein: CASSLTPPAAGNTIYF.

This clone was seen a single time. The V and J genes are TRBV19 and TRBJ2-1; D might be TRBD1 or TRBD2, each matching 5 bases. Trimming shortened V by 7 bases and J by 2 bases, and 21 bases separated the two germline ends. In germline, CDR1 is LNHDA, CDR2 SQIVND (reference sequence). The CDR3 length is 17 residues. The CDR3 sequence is CASNLGVRKATYNEQFF. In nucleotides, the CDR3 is TGTGCCAGTAATCTGGGGGTCCGGAAGGCAACCTACAATGAGCAGTTCTTC. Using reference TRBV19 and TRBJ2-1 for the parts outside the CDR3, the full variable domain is DGGITQSPKYLFRKEGQNVTLSCEQNLNHDAMYWYRQDPGQGLRLIYYSQIVNDFQKGDIAEGYSVSREKKESFPLTVTSAQKNPTAFYLCASNLGVRKATYNEQFFGPGTRLTVL.

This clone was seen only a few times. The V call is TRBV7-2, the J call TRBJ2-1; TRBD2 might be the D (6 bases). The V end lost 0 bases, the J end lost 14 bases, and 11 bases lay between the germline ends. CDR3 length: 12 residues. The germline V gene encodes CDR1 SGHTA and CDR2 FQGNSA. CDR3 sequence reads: CASSLAWGEEFF. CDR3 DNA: TGTGCCAGCAGCTTAGCTTGGGGGGAGGAGTTCTTC.

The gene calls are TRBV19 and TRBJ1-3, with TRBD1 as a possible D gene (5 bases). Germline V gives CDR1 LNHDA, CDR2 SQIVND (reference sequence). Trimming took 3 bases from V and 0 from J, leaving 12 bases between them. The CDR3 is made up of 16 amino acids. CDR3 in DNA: TGTGCCAGTAGTATCGGCAGGGATAACTCTGGAAACACCATATATTTT. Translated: CASSIGRDNSGNTIYF. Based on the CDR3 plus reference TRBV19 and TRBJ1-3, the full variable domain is DGGITQSPKYLFRKEGQNVTLSCEQNLNHDAMYWYRQDPGQGLRLIYYSQIVNDFQKGDIAEGYSVSREKKESFPLTVTSAQKNPTAFYLCASSIGRDNSGNTIYFGEGSWLTVV.

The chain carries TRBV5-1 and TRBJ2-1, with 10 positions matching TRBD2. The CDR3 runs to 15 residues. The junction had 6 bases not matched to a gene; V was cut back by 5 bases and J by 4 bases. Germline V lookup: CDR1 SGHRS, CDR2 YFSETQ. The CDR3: CASSPGTSAYNEQFF. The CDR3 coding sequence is TGCGCCAGCAGTCCCGGGACTAGCGCGTACAATGAGCAGTTCTTC.

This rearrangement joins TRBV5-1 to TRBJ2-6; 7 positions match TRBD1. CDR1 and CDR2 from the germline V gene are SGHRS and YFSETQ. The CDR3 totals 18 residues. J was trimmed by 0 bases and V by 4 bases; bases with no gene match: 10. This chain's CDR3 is CASSVRQGPVSGANVLTF. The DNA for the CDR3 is TGCGCCAGCAGCGTGAGACAGGGTCCAGTCTCTGGGGCCAACGTCCTGACTTTC.

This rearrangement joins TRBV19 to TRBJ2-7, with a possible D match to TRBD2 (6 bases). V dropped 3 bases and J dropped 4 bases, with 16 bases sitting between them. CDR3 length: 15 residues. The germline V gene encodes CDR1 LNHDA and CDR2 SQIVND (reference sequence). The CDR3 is CASSIVLGGTYEQYF. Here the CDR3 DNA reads TGTGCCAGTAGTATCGTCCTCGGAGGGACTTACGAGCAGTACTTC. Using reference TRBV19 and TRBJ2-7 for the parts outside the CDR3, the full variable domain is DGGITQSPKYLFRKEGQNVTLSCEQNLNHDAMYWYRQDPGQGLRLIYYSQIVNDFQKGDIAEGYSVSREKKESFPLTVTSAQKNPTAFYLCASSIVLGGTYEQYFGPGTRLTVT.

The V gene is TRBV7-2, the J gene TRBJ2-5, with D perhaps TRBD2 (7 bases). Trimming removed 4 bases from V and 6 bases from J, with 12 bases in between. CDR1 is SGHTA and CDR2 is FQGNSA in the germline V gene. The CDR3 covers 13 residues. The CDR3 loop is CASSSGGAQTQYF. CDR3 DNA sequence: TGTGCCAGCAGCTCTGGGGGGGCGCAGACCCAGTACTTC.

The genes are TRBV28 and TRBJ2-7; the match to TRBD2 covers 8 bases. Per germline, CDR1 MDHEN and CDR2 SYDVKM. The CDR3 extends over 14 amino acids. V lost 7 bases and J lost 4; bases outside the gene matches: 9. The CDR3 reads CASNLSGSKYEQYF. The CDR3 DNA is TGTGCCAGCAACCTGAGCGGGAGTAAGTACGAGCAGTACTTC.